Given below is one T cell receptor beta chain in context. Its antigen has not been determined. One base away there is no much larger clone; base qualities are not given. The donors were healthy, HIV-negative adults with no recently reported acute infections or vaccinations. All donors were Caucasian adults living in Nashville, Tennessee, USA. CD4+ T cells were enriched by magnetic negative selection, after which naive cells were positively selected on CD45RA and the negative fraction was taken as the memory subset. Blood was collected by leukapheresis, and PBMCs were isolated by Ficoll-Histopaque density gradient centrifugation and then cryopreserved in liquid nitrogen vapor phase. Analytical flow cytometry was used to check the purity and quantity of each magnetically sorted T cell population. Genomic DNA was isolated from every sorted fraction and measured by UV absorbance on a Nanodrop 2000c. Using the deep immunoSEQ assay, TCR CDR3 regions were amplified from genomic DNA by multiplex PCR. Extracted genomic DNA from each cell subset was spread evenly across all wells of several immunoSEQ 96-well plates, with each plate serving as a replicate. For sorted subsets, roughly 190 ng of genomic DNA, equivalent to 25,000 to 35,000 T cell genomes, went into each replicate PCR. Purified libraries were quantified with a Qubit 3.0 fluorometer, sized on a Bioanalyzer 2100, and re-quantified with the KAPA Library Quantification kit. Every immunoSEQ 96-well plate was sequenced on a dedicated single-read 150-cycle Illumina NextSeq 550 flow cell. On the study's bioinformatics: Because the immunoSEQ output included only junctional sequences and no quality scores, the filtering could not be the same as the filtering used for full-length reads. To assign V/J genes and CDR3, sequences were annotated using PyIR, a Python wrapper for IgBLAST v1.9, with IMGT germline references. Reads with weak V/J assignments (E-value above 1e-6), missing CDR3, stop codons, out-of-frame junctions, or ambiguous translated residues were removed. V3J clonotypes were defined as sequences sharing an identical inferred V gene, J gene, and CDR3 amino acid sequence. The percentage overlap between two repertoires was calculated by dividing the number of shared unique clonotypes by the size of the smaller repertoire. RTK rarefaction, the Chao1 estimator, and Recon v2.1 estimates of unobserved clonotypes were used to assess repertoire richness. OLGA was used to compute generation probabilities for all TCRbeta clonotypes that the gDNA method yielded from four donors. Not all clones reach the TCRdb copy of this immuneACCESS table, which keeps in-frame sequences only. Checked studies attribute under half of the gap to unresolved V genes and leave the rest unexplained. V, J and clone size reflect that table, while D and trimming were determined from the DNA. This sample comprises roughly 530,000 clones, 96% of them detected only once. The biggest ten clones account for approximately 0.06% of the sample.

This entry belongs to a study of shared clonotypes between healthy human individuals (dated by TCRdb to the early 2020s). Context from the whole study: The cohort comprised two women and three men aged 18 to 49 years. For each donor, three plates each were used for CD4 naive and CD4 memory, two plates were used for CD8 naive, and one plate was used for CD8 memory. Different laboratories and diverse techniques were used to prepare libraries and sequence TCR repertoires, to increase sequencing depth and limit assay-specific biases. Per donor, leukapheresis produced somewhere between about 0.9 and 9 billion PBMCs. The study deeply sequenced blood TCR repertoires of about 5 healthy adults to estimate repertoire size and the extent of clonotype sharing between individuals. The study at large found these results: The small number of donors limited the genetic and exposure-history diversity represented. About 4.5% of naive CD4, 3% to 3.5% of naive CD8, approximately 2.2% of memory CD4, and 0.35% to 0.4% of memory CD8 clonotypes were shared across a handful of donors. Even with the large sequencing depth, rarefaction of the sorted-subset datasets indicated that sequencing was incomplete. Higher generation probabilities were observed for clonotypes shared by all four sorted-subset donors than for non-shared clonotypes. Estimated clonotype richness was generally larger for naive than for memory subsets. Pairwise subsampling led to the expectation that sequencing depth would affect the degree of clonotype sharing among donors. Sampling was restricted to blood, and TCR repertoires in tissue are likely to differ from TCR repertoires in blood.

V is pruned by 6 bases and J by 5 bases, leaving 10 bases of the junction without a gene match. For CDR1 and CDR2, the germline V gene (reference sequence) lists LNHDA and SQIVND. The CDR3 runs 15 amino acids, cysteine and phenylalanine included. Here the CDR3 DNA is all that survives: 45 bases in frame from base 1. This clonotype was obtained from a woman under 40 in good health. This receptor chain uses TRBV19 and TRBJ2-7, with 10 middle bases fitting TRBD1. Input material: naive CD4+ T cells sorted from blood. What the cell subset or site label conveys for this sample: CD45RA+ positively selected. The CDR3 has the sequence CASRRPGQGNHEQYF. The DNA sequence is given as TGTGCCAGTAGACGACCGGGACAGGGGAACCACGAGCAGTACTTC.